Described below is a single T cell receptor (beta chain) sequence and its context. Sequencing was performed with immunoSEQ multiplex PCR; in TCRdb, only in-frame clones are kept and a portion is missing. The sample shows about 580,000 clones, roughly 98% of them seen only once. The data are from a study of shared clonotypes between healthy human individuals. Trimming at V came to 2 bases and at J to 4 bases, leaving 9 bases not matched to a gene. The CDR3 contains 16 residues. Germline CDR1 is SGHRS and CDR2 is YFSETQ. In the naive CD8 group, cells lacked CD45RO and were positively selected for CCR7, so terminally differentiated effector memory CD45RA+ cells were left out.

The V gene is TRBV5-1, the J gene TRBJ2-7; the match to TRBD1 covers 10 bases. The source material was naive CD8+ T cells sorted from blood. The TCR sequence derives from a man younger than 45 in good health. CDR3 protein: CASSFQPGQGFYEQYF. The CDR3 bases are TGCGCCAGCAGCTTCCAGCCGGGACAGGGGTTTTACGAGCAGTACTTC.